These 30 T cell receptor beta chains came from one sample sequenced in a study of blood T cell repertoires in COVID-19. Produced via immunoSEQ multiplex PCR; TCRdb's table is partial and in-frame only. Of under 300,000 clones listed, about 80% are singletons. The sequenced sample consisted of peripheral blood. All receptors derive from a woman at least 80 years old with acute or convalescent COVID-19.

This clone was recorded once. This chain joins TRBV5-1 and TRBJ1-6; the match to TRBD1 covers 8 bases. Germline loops: CDR1 SGHRS, CDR2 YFSETQ. CDR3 length: 15 amino acids. V was clipped by 1 base and J by 10 bases; unmatched bases: 7. In DNA, the CDR3 is TGCGCCAGCAGCTTGTCCGGACAGGGTTTATCACCCCTCCACTTT. Its translation is CASSLSGQGLSPLHF.

The chain combines TRBV2 with TRBJ1-1; possible D gene TRBD1, 6 bases. V gave up 6 bases and J gave up 4 bases, with 21 bases separating them. CDR3 length equals 16 residues. Germline assignment: CDR1 SNHLY and CDR2 FYNNEI. CDR3 protein: CASSQQLQGYGTEAFF. The CDR3 DNA reads TGTGCCAGCAGCCAACAACTACAGGGCTACGGCACTGAAGCTTTCTTT. Combining the CDR3 with reference TRBV2 and TRBJ1-1 gives the whole variable domain EPEVTQTPSHQVTQMGQEVILRCVPISNHLYFYWYRQILGQKVEFLVSFYNNEISEKSEIFDDQFSVERPDGSNFTLKIRSTKLEDSAMYFCASSQQLQGYGTEAFFGQGTRLTVV.

The chain has TRBV7-2 and TRBJ2-5, with D perhaps matching TRBD2 (6 bases). The germline V gene encodes CDR1 SGHTA and CDR2 FQGNSA. V lost 0 bases and J 2 bases, leaving 13 bases between the germline ends. This CDR3 has 16 amino acids. CDR3 in DNA: TGTGCCAGCAGCTTAGCGGGGATAGCGGCTCAAGAGACCCAGTACTTC. This encodes CASSLAGIAAQETQYF.

The chain is built from TRBV5-1 and TRBJ1-1, with D unclear. V was shortened by 0 bases and J by 0 bases, with 12 bases between the two germline ends. This CDR3 is 16 amino acids long. Germline CDR1 reads SGHRS; CDR2 reads YFSETQ. The CDR3: CASSLGRGGMNTEAFF. As DNA, the CDR3 is TGCGCCAGCAGCTTGGGCCGGGGAGGAATGAACACTGAAGCTTTCTTT.

The rearrangement links TRBV7-9 to TRBJ1-5; the match to TRBD1 covers 11 bases. Unmatched junction bases numbered 9, after V lost 5 bases and J lost 3 bases. There are 17 residues in the CDR3. The V gene's germline CDR1 is SEHNR and CDR2 FQNEAQ (reference sequence). In nucleotides, the CDR3 is TGTGCCAGCAGCGGTGGACAGGGGGCTACTCTCAATCAGCCCCAGCATTTT. This translates into CASSGGQGATLNQPQHF.

The rearrangement uses TRBV3-1 (or the pseudogene TRBV3-2) and TRBJ2-2, with D possibly being TRBD2 (5 bases). Germline V gives CDR1 LGHDT, CDR2 YNNKEL (reference sequence). V lost 6 bases to trimming and J lost 6 bases, with 11 bases between them. The CDR3 is 13 residues long. The CDR3 region has the DNA TGTGCCAGCAGACTTCTAGCATCCGGGGAGCTGTTTTTT. Encoded protein: CASRLLASGELFF.

The J gene is TRBJ1-5, the V gene TRBV6-1; TRBD1 matches 7 bases. Germline CDR1 reads MNHNS; CDR2 reads SASEGT. The CDR3 loop spans 14 amino acids. Trimming at V came to 6 bases and at J to 7 bases, leaving 9 bases not matched to a gene. CDR3 protein: CASRDRRVEQPQHF. The CDR3 DNA follows: TGTGCCAGCAGGGACAGGCGTGTAGAGCAGCCCCAGCATTTT.

The sample holds a few counts of this clone. The chain combines TRBV5-1 with TRBJ2-5; 8 bases line up with TRBD2. V shed 0 bases, J shed 0 bases, and the junction held 1 base outside the gene matches. The CDR3 covers 15 residues. Germline CDR1 SGHRS, CDR2 YFSETQ. Written as DNA, the CDR3 is TGCGCCAGCAGCTTGGGGGGACTAGACCAAGAGACCCAGTACTTC. Translated: CASSLGGLDQETQYF.

The rearrangement uses TRBV19 and TRBJ2-3; 12 nucleotides match TRBD2. Germline CDR1 is LNHDA and CDR2 is SQIVND (reference sequence). Germline trimming cut 8 bases from V and 3 bases from J; bases unmatched to any gene: 3. The CDR3 sequence is 14 residues long. CDR3: CASASGRATDTQYF. The CDR3 DNA follows: TGTGCCAGTGCTAGCGGGAGGGCAACAGATACGCAGTATTTT.

V and J are TRBV2 and TRBJ1-5; 9 bases line up with TRBD1. The trim removed 6 bases at V and 6 bases at J, leaving 9 bases unmatched. The CDR3 sequence is 15 residues long. Germline V CDR1 and CDR2: SNHLY, FYNNEI. The CDR3 reads CASSPGQGWFQPQHF. The CDR3 bases are TGTGCCAGCAGCCCGGGACAGGGTTGGTTTCAGCCCCAGCATTTT.

The genes are TRBV9 and TRBJ1-2, with 11 bases that match TRBD1. Per germline, CDR1 SGDLS and CDR2 YYNGEE. CDR3 length: 14 amino acids. J gave up 8 bases and V 4 bases, and 7 bases lay outside the gene matches. As DNA, the CDR3 is TGTGCCAGCAGCCCGGACAGGGGGCTATGGGGCTACACCTTC. Residues: CASSPDRGLWGYTF.

This clone was picked up one time. This chain connects TRBV5-4 to TRBJ1-3; D is unresolved. Looked up from germline, CDR1 is SGHNT and CDR2 is YYREEE (reference sequence). Deletions cut 4 bases from V and 0 bases from J, with 8 bases between. The CDR3 has 14 residues. For the CDR3, the DNA is TGTGCCAGCAGCACAGTTAACTCTGGAAACACCATATATTTT. Protein product: CASSTVNSGNTIYF.

The genes are TRBV14 and TRBJ1-1; 8 bases agree with TRBD1. The V and J ends lost 0 bases and 1 base, in that order; junction bases with no gene match: 7. The CDR3 runs to 17 residues. The V gene's germline CDR1 is SGHDN and CDR2 FVKESK. The CDR3 DNA reads as TGTGCCAGCAGCCAAGATCGGGACAGGTGGTCGAACACTGAAGCTTTCTTT. Its translation is CASSQDRDRWSNTEAFF.

This chain links TRBV5-4 with TRBJ1-4; 9 bases match TRBD1. Germline CDR1 is SGHNT and CDR2 is YYREEE (reference sequence). The CDR3 sequence is 13 residues long. Trimming cost V 0 bases and J 11 bases; bases outside gene matches: 2. The CDR3 DNA reads as TGTGCCAGCAGCTTGGCCGGGACAGGGAAACTGTTTTTT. Its protein is CASSLAGTGKLFF.

This chain uses TRBV19 with TRBJ2-4; tentatively, D is TRBD2 (7 bases). Germline CDR1 and CDR2: LNHDA and SQIVND (reference sequence). This CDR3 is built from 17 residues. With 3 bases removed from V and 4 bases from J, the gap between germline ends came to 19 bases. The CDR3 region is CASSIVLAGRGKNIQYF. DNA for the CDR3: TGTGCCAGTAGTATTGTTCTGGCAGGGAGGGGGAAAAACATTCAGTACTTC.

The table lists this clone with many counts. The chain carries TRBV19 and TRBJ1-5; D is undetermined. Germline V gene lookup returns CDR1 LNHDA and CDR2 SQIVND (reference sequence). The CDR3 is 17 residues long. V was clipped by 5 bases and J by 0 bases, with 17 bases between them. CDR3 in DNA: TGTGCCAGTAGTCCCCGCTTTGAGGGCTATAGCAATCAGCCCCAGCATTTT. Amino acids: CASSPRFEGYSNQPQHF.

The V gene is TRBV19, the J gene TRBJ1-5; a possible D gene is TRBD1 (6 bases). The CDR3 runs 15 residues. Germline-derived CDR1 and CDR2 are LNHDA and SQIVND (reference sequence). Trimming pared 6 bases from V and 2 bases from J, leaving 14 bases between. The CDR3 sequence is CASRIQGEGNQPQHF. The CDR3 nucleotides read TGTGCCAGTAGGATACAGGGTGAAGGCAATCAGCCCCAGCATTTT.

This clone has a single count. V is TRBV24-1 and J is TRBJ2-3; 7 bases map to TRBD2. The CDR3 extends over 15 amino acids. The ends lost 5 bases at V and 1 base at J; junction bases unmatched: 5. Germline lookup yields CDR1 KGHDR and CDR2 SFDVKD. CDR3 bases: TGTGCCACCAGTGTAGGGAGCGGGGGCACAGATACGCAGTATTTT. It encodes CATSVGSGGTDTQYF.

The CDR3 here is CASSYPIQLGTNVDEQFF. CDR3 sequence (DNA): TGTGCCAGCAGTTACCCGATTCAACTAGGTACAAATGTGGATGAGCAGTTCTTC. The gene calls are TRBV6-2 or TRBV6-3 and TRBJ2-1, with D possibly TRBD2 on 5 matching bases. This CDR3 contains 18 residues. The V and J ends lost 2 bases and 8 bases respectively, with 25 bases between them. Germline-derived CDR1 and CDR2 are MNHEY and SVGEGT.

V and J are TRBV9 and TRBJ1-5; TRBD1 aligns across 7 bases. After removal of 4 bases from V and 3 bases from J, the junction contained 10 bases not matched to a gene. The CDR3 length is 16 residues. Germline CDR1 reads SGDLS; CDR2 reads YYNGEE. The CDR3 DNA follows: TGTGCCAGCAGCCCCGACTTCGACAGGGACAATCAGCCCCAGCATTTT. This gives the protein CASSPDFDRDNQPQHF.

The chain uses TRBV10-3 and TRBJ2-7; D is unclear. Trimming left V 4 bases short and J 5 bases short, with 9 bases between. CDR3 size: 12 residues. CDR1 and CDR2 (germline): ENHRY, SYGVKD. CDR3 in amino acids: CAISGERNEQYF. Here the CDR3 DNA reads TGTGCCATCAGTGGCGAGAGAAACGAGCAGTACTTC.

The chain is built from TRBV19 and TRBJ2-1; no clear D gene. The CDR3 is 15 amino acids. V lost 2 bases, J lost 6 bases, and 14 bases lay in between. Germline loops: CDR1 LNHDA, CDR2 SQIVND (reference sequence). CDR3 nucleotides: TGTGCCAGTAGTATAACCTGGCGGCCTGTCAATGAGCAGTTCTTC. Encoded protein: CASSITWRPVNEQFF.

This clone was detected a few times. The chain carries TRBV19 and TRBJ1-2; 11 bases are shared with TRBD1. The V segment lost 4 bases and the J segment 7 bases; nucleotides outside the gene matches: 8. There are 15 residues in the CDR3. Germline loops: CDR1 LNHDA, CDR2 SQIVND (reference sequence). The CDR3 here is CASSTTGQGVRGYTF. In DNA form, the CDR3 reads TGTGCCAGTAGTACCACGGGACAGGGGGTTCGTGGCTACACCTTC.

This rearrangement joins TRBV7-7 to TRBJ2-3, with 7 nucleotides matching TRBD1. The germline CDR1 and CDR2 sequences are SSHAT and FNYEAQ (reference sequence). J gave up 6 bases and V 5 bases, and 11 bases lay outside the gene matches. The CDR3 has 15 amino acids. The CDR3 nucleotides are TGTGCCAGCAGCCCTGGGACAGCCCTGTGGGATACGCAGTATTTT. The encoded protein is CASSPGTALWDTQYF.

This clone has a count of ten or more. At one of its ends the junction is not consistent with the germline gene, which may arise from a read error. The chain joins TRBV18 to TRBJ1-2, with 7 bases aligning to TRBD1. The CDR3 sequence is 14 residues long. Germline CDR1 is KGHSH and CDR2 is LQKENI. The CDR3 is CASSPQGTKVGYTF. CDR3 in DNA: TGTGCCAGCTCGCCACAGGGGACTAAGGTGGGCTACACCTTC.

The CDR3 nucleotides read TGTGCCAGCAGCCCCGGACTAGCGGGAGTGGGAGAGACCCAGTACTTC. Its translation is CASSPGLAGVGETQYF. V usage is TRBV3-1 (or the pseudogene TRBV3-2) and J usage is TRBJ2-5; 13 nucleotides line up with TRBD2. The CDR3 runs 16 residues. Germline CDR1 is LGHDT and CDR2 is YNNKEL (reference sequence). Trimming took 4 bases from V and 4 from J; bases not matched to a gene: 6.

This clone was observed a handful of times. V is TRBV2 and J is TRBJ1-1; D is possibly TRBD1 (6 bases). CDR3 size: 14 residues. The germline V gene has CDR1 SNHLY and CDR2 FYNNEI. V was cut by 8 bases and J by 0 bases, with 13 bases left in between. The CDR3 sequence: CASLLTGMNTEAFF. The CDR3 coding sequence is TGTGCCAGCCTACTGACAGGCATGAACACTGAAGCTTTCTTT.

The chain employs TRBV5-4 and TRBJ2-6, with 10 bases that match TRBD1. Germline CDR1 and CDR2: SGHNT and YYREEE (reference sequence). J gave up 9 bases and V 3 bases, and 12 bases lay outside the gene matches. This CDR3 is built from 17 residues. The chain's CDR3 is CASSSIYRDRGGNVLTF. The CDR3 region has the DNA TGTGCCAGCAGCTCCATCTACCGGGACAGGGGAGGCAACGTCCTGACTTTC.

The V gene is TRBV5-5, the J gene TRBJ1-2; TRBD1 matches 7 bases. The germline V gene encodes CDR1 SGHKS and CDR2 YYEKEE (reference sequence). V lost 4 bases and J lost 2; bases outside the gene matches: 5. The CDR3 runs 14 residues. CDR3 loop: CASSPPGQNYGYTF. The CDR3 bases are TGTGCCAGCAGCCCTCCGGGACAGAACTATGGCTACACCTTC.

This clone was seen only once. This rearrangement joins TRBV29-1 to TRBJ2-3; TRBD1 matches 9 bases. There are 15 residues in the CDR3. After removal of 6 bases from V and 0 bases from J, the junction contained 7 bases not matched to a gene. The germline gives CDR1 SQVTM, CDR2 ANQGSEA. The CDR3 region has the DNA TGCAGCGTGCGGGGGACAGGGACTAGCACAGATACGCAGTATTTT. This encodes CSVRGTGTSTDTQYF.